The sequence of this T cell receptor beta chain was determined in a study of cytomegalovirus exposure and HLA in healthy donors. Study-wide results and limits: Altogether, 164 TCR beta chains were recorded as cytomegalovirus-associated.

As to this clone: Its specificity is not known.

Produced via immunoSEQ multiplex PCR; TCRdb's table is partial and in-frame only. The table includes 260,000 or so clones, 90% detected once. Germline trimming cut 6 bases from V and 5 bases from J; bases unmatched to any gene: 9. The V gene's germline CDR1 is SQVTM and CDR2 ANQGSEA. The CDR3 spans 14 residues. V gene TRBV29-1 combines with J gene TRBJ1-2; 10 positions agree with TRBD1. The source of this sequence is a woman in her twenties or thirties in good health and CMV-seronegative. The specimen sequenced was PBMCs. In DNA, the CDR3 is TGCAGCGTCCCAGAGGGACAGGGGAAATATGGCTACACCTTC. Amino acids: CSVPEGQGKYGYTF.